This T cell receptor beta chain was profiled in a study of T cell repertoires in cytomegalovirus infection. Study overall: Use of recently identified HLA-C-restricted and well-studied HLA-B-restricted CMV epitopes was part of the study. From public TCR beta signatures came an indication of both CMV infection and matching HLA type.

Points on this clonotype: Its antigen is unknown.

The germline V and J ends were trimmed by 1 base and 5 bases, with 0 bases remaining between them. This CDR3 has 11 residues. From germline, CDR1 is SGHVS and CDR2 FNYEAQ. One entry per CDR3 protein results from TCRdb running MiXCR on the reads. The sample lists approximately 89,000 distinct CDR3 sequences; about 24% were seen once. Study-wide results and limits: Carriers of CMV and the relevant HLA type were discriminated by public TCR beta frequency. The study found HLA-C-restricted CMV-specific TCR beta clonotypes dominating the ex vivo response.

Sequences were derived from CD8+ T cells from cultured PBMCs, sampled from culture after CMV antigen stimulation. The source of this sequence is a human donor in good health (CMV status not recorded). Some clones in this sample may be carry-over from other donors' samples. The chain employs TRBV7-6 and TRBJ1-3; no clear D gene. The CDR3 DNA follows: TGTGCCAGCAGCTTAGGAAACACCATATATTTT. Translating it yields CASSLGNTIYF.